This TCR beta chain was recorded in a study of cytomegalovirus exposure and HLA in healthy donors. Findings of the study overall: Presence/absence analysis assumed near-uniform sequencing depth across donors.

As to this clone: The antigen is undetermined.

60 Vbeta and 13 Jbeta primers were used in PCR. The repertoire was sequenced with immunoSEQ multiplex PCR; TCRdb's copy has only in-frame clones and lacks some. This specimen shows 30,000 to 35,000 clones; the ten leading clones hold roughly 3.5%. The V gene's germline CDR1 is LNHDA and CDR2 SQIVND (reference sequence). V trimming: 2 bases; J trimming: 3 bases; junction bases outside the gene matches: 7. There are 16 residues in the CDR3. Sampled while nominally healthy, donors likely had unrecorded immune exposures. The sample taken for sequencing was PBMCs. The chain couples TRBV19 to TRBJ2-3, with 8 bases aligning to TRBD2. The TCR sequence derives from a woman in her forties in good health and CMV-seropositive. The CDR3 protein is CASSILGGRTTDTQYF. Here the CDR3 DNA reads TGTGCCAGTAGTATACTAGGCGGGAGGACGACAGATACGCAGTATTTT.